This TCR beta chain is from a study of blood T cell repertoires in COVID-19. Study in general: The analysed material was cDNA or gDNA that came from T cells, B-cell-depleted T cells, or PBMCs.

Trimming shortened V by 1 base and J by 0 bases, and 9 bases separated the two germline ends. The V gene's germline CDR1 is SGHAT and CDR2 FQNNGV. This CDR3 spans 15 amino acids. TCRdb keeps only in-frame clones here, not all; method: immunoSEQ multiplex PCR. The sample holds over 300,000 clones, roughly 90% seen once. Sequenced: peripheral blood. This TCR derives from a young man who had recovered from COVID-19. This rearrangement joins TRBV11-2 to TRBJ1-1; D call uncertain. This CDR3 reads CASSLVYGLNTEAFF. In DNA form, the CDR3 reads TGTGCCAGCAGCTTAGTGTACGGGTTGAACACTGAAGCTTTCTTT.